One and the same sample provided the 21 T cell receptor beta chains below, sequenced in a study of OX40 agonist ivuxolimab in advanced cancers. Using immunoSEQ multiplex PCR, the repertoire was profiled, and TCRdb retains in-frame clones only, with some absent. The profile covers some 68,000 clones, with roughly 80% appearing a single time and 1.4% to 1.5% taken by the ten largest. Sequenced here: CD4+ or CD8+ T cells sorted from blood, sampled in a trial of the OX40 agonist ivuxolimab. The receptors were gathered from an adult with an advanced solid tumor such as melanoma, head and neck, liver or kidney cancer.

The V and J genes are TRBV28 and TRBJ2-3; 10 bases line up with TRBD2. The V gene end was trimmed by 6 bases and the J gene end by 0 bases; junction bases not matched to a gene: 6. The CDR3 runs 16 residues. Germline V gene sequence: CDR1 MDHEN, CDR2 SYDVKM. CDR3 sequence (DNA): TGTGCCAGCAGAAAAGGACTAGCGGATAGCACAGATACGCAGTATTTT. Its protein product is CASRKGLADSTDTQYF.

The chain links TRBV6-6 to TRBJ1-6; 8 nucleotides agree with TRBD1. Germline CDR1 MNHNY, CDR2 SVGAGI (reference sequence). This CDR3 has 14 residues. Trimming removed 6 bases from V and 4 bases from J; junction bases left unmatched: 2. CDR3 sequence reads: CASSQGAYNSPLHF. The CDR3 DNA sequence: TGTGCCAGCAGCCAGGGGGCTTATAATTCACCCCTCCACTTT.

This clone was detected only a few times. J is TRBJ1-1 and V is TRBV30, with D uncertain. Germline assignment: CDR1 GTSNPN and CDR2 SVGIG (reference sequence). Between the trimmed V and J ends, which lost 6 bases and 3 bases, there was a span of 8 bases. This CDR3 is 11 amino acids long. Here the CDR3 DNA reads TGTGCCTGCGTATGGGACACTGAAGCTTTCTTT. Translating gives CACVWDTEAFF.

The chain recombines TRBV11-3 with TRBJ1-1; 7 nucleotides line up with TRBD1. The germline gives CDR1 SGHNT, CDR2 YENEEA. The CDR3 consists of 18 residues. The ends lost 5 bases at V and 1 base at J; junction bases unmatched: 16. The CDR3 sequence is CASSQTGRNTQRNTEAFF. DNA of the CDR3: TGTGCCAGCAGCCAGACAGGGCGCAACACCCAAAGGAACACTGAAGCTTTCTTT.

The chain recombines TRBV10-1 with TRBJ2-7; D possibly matches TRBD1 or TRBD2 (5 bases each). The CDR3 runs to 15 residues. Trimming removed 6 bases at V and 7 bases at J, with 22 bases between. Germline values: CDR1 WNHNN, CDR2 SYGVQD (reference sequence). The CDR3 coding sequence is TGCGCCAGCAGCGCGGGTCAGGGCCCTCTCGAGGAGCAGTACTTC. Translated: CASSAGQGPLEEQYF.

The chain recombines TRBV4-2 with TRBJ2-3; 7 bases map to TRBD1. V lost 5 bases to trimming and J lost 2 bases; unmatched junction nucleotides: 4. The V gene's germline CDR1 is LGHNA and CDR2 YNFKEQ. The CDR3 consists of 14 residues. CDR3 sequence (DNA): TGTGCCAGCAGCTCACAGGGGAACACAGATACGCAGTATTTT. Translating gives CASSSQGNTDTQYF.

The chain employs TRBV18 and TRBJ2-7; the match to TRBD1 covers 7 bases. The CDR3 covers 16 residues. Germline V gene sequence: CDR1 KGHSH, CDR2 LQKENI. Trimming took 1 base from V and 2 from J; bases not matched to a gene: 8. The CDR3 DNA sequence: TGTGCCAGCTCACCACTGCCGACAGGGAGTCCCTACGAGCAGTACTTC. This gives the protein CASSPLPTGSPYEQYF.

This chain uses TRBV19 with TRBJ1-2, with 7 bases that match TRBD1. J gave up 4 bases and V 5 bases, and 1 base lay outside the gene matches. The CDR3 has 12 amino acids. From germline, CDR1 is LNHDA and CDR2 SQIVND (reference sequence). Written as DNA, the CDR3 is TGTGCCAGTAGTTCAGGGGGCTATGGCTACACCTTC. Protein: CASSSGGYGYTF.

V is TRBV25-1 and J is TRBJ2-3, with D uncertain. The CDR3 length is 13 residues. The V end lost 5 bases, the J end lost 2 bases, and 8 bases lay between the germline ends. CDR1 and CDR2 from the germline V gene are MGHDK and SYGVNS. CDR3 in amino acids: CASSPHPTDTQYF. DNA for the CDR3: TGTGCCAGCAGTCCCCATCCCACAGATACGCAGTATTTT.

V usage is TRBV5-5 and J usage is TRBJ1-4; D uncertain. CDR1 and CDR2 from the germline V gene are SGHKS and YYEKEE (reference sequence). Trimming left V 4 bases short and J 0 bases short, with 16 bases between. This CDR3 is 17 amino acids long. In DNA form, the CDR3 reads TGTGCCAGCAGCAACGTGGTTTTAGTTGCAACTAATGAAAAACTGTTTTTT. Amino acid sequence: CASSNVVLVATNEKLFF.

This clone has just a few counts. Sequence at one end of the junction differs from germline and may be a read error. The chain couples TRBV14 to TRBJ2-4; weak D call: TRBD1 (5 bases). The CDR3 is made up of 13 amino acids. Germline V gives CDR1 SGHDN, CDR2 FVKESK. The CDR3: CASSQDYHRRLDF. The CDR3 nucleotides are TGTGCCAGCAGCCAAGATTATCACAGGCGATTGGACTTC. Full variable domain (remainder filled in from reference TRBV14 and TRBJ2-4): EAGVTQFPSHSVIEKGQTVTLRCDPISGHDNLYWYRRVMGKEIKFLLHFVKESKQDESGMPNNRFLAERTGGTYSTLKVQPAELEDSGVYFCASSQDYHRRLDFGAGTRLSVL.

V gene TRBV11-3 combines with J gene TRBJ2-5; unclear D gene. Trimming left V 1 base short and J 0 bases short, with 6 bases between. In germline, CDR1 is SGHNT, CDR2 YENEEA. The CDR3 length is 14 residues. DNA for the CDR3: TGTGCCAGCAGCTTAGGCAGGCACCAAGAGACCCAGTACTTC. It specifies CASSLGRHQETQYF.

The chain carries TRBV6-5 and TRBJ1-2, with D perhaps matching TRBD1 (5 bases). V lost 6 bases to trimming and J lost 2 bases, with 16 bases between them. In germline, CDR1 is MNHEY, CDR2 SVGAGI. This CDR3 spans 15 amino acids. CDR3 residues: CASRPDIFRNYGYTF. CDR3 sequence (DNA): TGTGCCAGCAGACCGGACATCTTCCGGAACTATGGCTACACCTTC.

This chain joins TRBV6-1 and TRBJ2-7; 7 positions agree with TRBD1. CDR1 MNHNS and CDR2 SASEGT come from the germline V gene. The ends lost 3 bases at V and 7 bases at J; junction bases unmatched: 12. CDR3 length: 15 residues. This CDR3 is CASSEIWTGPREQYF. CDR3 coding DNA: TGTGCCAGCAGTGAGATATGGACAGGACCTAGGGAGCAGTACTTC.

V usage is TRBV13 and J usage is TRBJ2-7; TRBD1 aligns across 7 bases. Germline CDR1 is PRHDT and CDR2 is FYEKMQ (reference sequence). Trimming cost V 6 bases and J 6 bases; bases outside gene matches: 23. The CDR3 is 18 amino acids. CDR3 in amino acids: CASRSQGYGGVGGSEQYF. CDR3 nucleotide sequence: TGTGCCAGCAGGTCACAGGGGTATGGTGGCGTGGGCGGTAGCGAGCAGTACTTC.

V and J are TRBV11-2 and TRBJ1-5; D remains ambiguous. The CDR3 has 14 amino acids. The V end lost 3 bases, the J end lost 0 bases, and 6 bases lay between the germline ends. Germline CDR1 is SGHAT and CDR2 is FQNNGV. In DNA, the CDR3 is TGTGCCAGCAGCTTCGGAAATAGCAATCAGCCCCAGCATTTT. It is translated as CASSFGNSNQPQHF.

The chain has TRBV5-1 and TRBJ1-5, with D maybe TRBD1 (5 bases). CDR1 and CDR2 (germline): SGHRS, YFSETQ. The CDR3 extends over 14 amino acids. V lost 4 bases and J lost 4, with 12 bases in between. CDR3 sequence reads: CASSEGSGNQPQHF. The DNA for the CDR3 is TGCGCCAGCAGCGAAGGGTCAGGGAATCAGCCCCAGCATTTT.

The V gene is TRBV7-2, the J gene TRBJ2-7, with 9 bases aligning to TRBD1. The germline gives CDR1 SGHTA, CDR2 FQGNSA. CDR3 length equals 16 residues. V lost 1 base to trimming and J lost 4 bases; unmatched junction nucleotides: 8. CDR3 nucleotide sequence: TGTGCCAGCAGCTTAGGTGGAGGGGGACAGGGTTACGAGCAGTACTTC. As protein: CASSLGGGGQGYEQYF.

The chain couples TRBV18 to TRBJ2-1, with TRBD2 identical over 14 bases. The V gene's germline CDR1 is KGHSH and CDR2 LQKENI. The J segment lost 0 bases and the V segment lost 5 bases, leaving 3 bases of the junction unmatched. The CDR3 spans 17 residues. The DNA for the CDR3 is TGTGCCAGCTCATCGACTAGCGGGGGGGCCTCCTACAATGAGCAGTTCTTC. Its translation: CASSSTSGGASYNEQFF.

This clone appeared once. This rearrangement joins TRBV5-4 to TRBJ2-7; the D gene is possibly TRBD1 (5 bases). The CDR3 spans 15 residues. With 4 bases removed from V and 2 bases from J, the gap between germline ends came to 16 bases. Germline CDR1 is SGHNT and CDR2 is YYREEE (reference sequence). The CDR3 region has the DNA TGTGCCAGCAGCCCCCCAGGGCCGAGCCCCTACGAGCAGTACTTC. Protein sequence: CASSPPGPSPYEQYF.

This sequence joins TRBV11-3 and TRBJ2-1, with D possibly being TRBD1 (7 bases). CDR1 is SGHNT, CDR2 YENEEA, per germline. The CDR3 loop spans 17 amino acids. With 6 bases removed from V and 11 bases from J, the gap between germline ends came to 29 bases. The CDR3 DNA is TGTGCCAGCAGTCTAGGGGGGCAGGGGGAGTGGATGAGGCAGCAGTTCTTC. Its translation: CASSLGGQGEWMRQQFF. The variable domain in full, with the rest retrieved from reference TRBV11-3 and TRBJ2-1, is EAGVVQSPRYKIIEKKQPVAFWCNPISGHNTLYWYLQNLGQGPELLIRYENEEAVDDSQLPKDRFSAERLKGVDSTLKIQPAELGDSAVYLCASSLGGQGEWMRQQFFGPGTRLTVL.